Following are 22 T cell receptor beta chains from one sample sequenced in a study of blood T cell repertoires in COVID-19. Here immunoSEQ multiplex PCR was the method, and the copy in TCRdb shows in-frame clones only, minus some. The sample consists of 150,000 to 200,000 clones, about 88% of them appearing once. The source material was PBMCs or T cells enriched from blood (not recorded which). The source is a woman aged 50 to 60 who had recovered from COVID-19.

The V call is TRBV5-1, the J call TRBJ2-1; TRBD2 agrees at 7 bases. CDR1 and CDR2 (germline): SGHRS, YFSETQ. V shed 5 bases, J shed 3 bases, and the junction held 8 bases outside the gene matches. This CDR3 comprises 15 residues. The CDR3 DNA sequence: TGCGCCAGCAGTTCCGGCCGGGACTACTACAATGAGCAGTTCTTC. Its protein product is CASSSGRDYYNEQFF.

This chain links TRBV7-6 with TRBJ1-1; TRBD1 matches at 7 bases. Germline V gene sequence: CDR1 SGHVS, CDR2 FNYEAQ. The V gene end was trimmed by 3 bases and the J gene end by 4 bases; junction bases not matched to a gene: 8. This CDR3 is 15 amino acids long. The CDR3 DNA reads as TGTGCCAGCAGCTTGCAGGGGGGTGGGAGCACTGAAGCTTTCTTT. Its translation is CASSLQGGGSTEAFF.

This sequence joins TRBV7-9 and TRBJ1-6; D is possibly TRBD1 (5 bases). Trimming stripped 5 bases from V and 7 bases from J, with 12 bases between. This CDR3 is built from 14 residues. Germline V gene sequence: CDR1 SEHNR, CDR2 FQNEAQ (reference sequence). This CDR3 reads CASSPPRGNSPLHF. The CDR3 DNA sequence: TGTGCCAGCAGCCCCCCCCGGGGGAATTCACCCCTCCACTTT.

The chain has TRBV5-4 and TRBJ1-6, with 12 positions matching TRBD1. Germline CDR1 SGHNT, CDR2 YYREEE (reference sequence). J gave up 9 bases and V 2 bases, and 6 bases lay outside the gene matches. CDR3 length equals 16 residues. Here the CDR3 reads CASSLSPGQGASPLHF. The CDR3 nucleotides read TGTGCCAGCAGCTTATCTCCGGGACAGGGGGCTTCACCCCTCCACTTT.

This clone was found once. The DNA of the CDR3 is TGTGCCAGCAGCCCTAGCGGGAGGGGAGAGACCCAGTACTTC. Protein: CASSPSGRGETQYF. The chain combines TRBV28 with TRBJ2-5; 12 bases fit TRBD2. This CDR3 spans 14 amino acids. The trim removed 6 bases at V and 4 bases at J, leaving 3 bases unmatched. The germline V gene has CDR1 MDHEN and CDR2 SYDVKM.

This chain links TRBV11-2 with TRBJ2-7; 7 bases fit TRBD1. V shed 4 bases, J shed 6 bases, and the junction held 3 bases outside the gene matches. The CDR3 spans 12 residues. CDR1 and CDR2 (germline): SGHAT, FQNNGV. The CDR3 spells CASSSGTVEQYF. The CDR3 DNA follows: TGTGCCAGCAGCTCAGGGACAGTCGAGCAGTACTTC.

V gene TRBV5-1 combines with J gene TRBJ1-4; 7 bases agree with TRBD1. The CDR3 covers 16 residues. The ends lost 4 bases at V and 0 bases at J; junction bases unmatched: 6. Germline V gene sequence: CDR1 SGHRS, CDR2 YFSETQ. The CDR3 spells CASSRNRGATNEKLFF. The CDR3 DNA sequence: TGCGCCAGCAGCCGCAACAGGGGTGCAACTAATGAAAAACTGTTTTTT. Drawing the rest from reference TRBV5-1 and TRBJ1-4, the complete variable domain is KAGVTQTPRYLIKTRGQQVTLSCSPISGHRSVSWYQQTPGQGLQFLFEYFSETQRNKGNFPGRFSGRQFSNSRSEMNVSTLELGDSALYLCASSRNRGATNEKLFFGSGTQLSVL.

This clone came up many times. The rearrangement joins TRBV5-1 to TRBJ2-1, with D maybe TRBD2 (5 bases). V lost 3 bases, J lost 9 bases, and 16 bases lay in between. CDR3 length: 14 residues. The germline V gene has CDR1 SGHRS and CDR2 YFSETQ. The CDR3 loop reads CASSSGREESEQFF. CDR3 coding DNA: TGCGCCAGCAGCTCGGGGAGAGAGGAGAGTGAGCAGTTCTTC. Full variable domain (remainder filled in from reference TRBV5-1 and TRBJ2-1): KAGVTQTPRYLIKTRGQQVTLSCSPISGHRSVSWYQQTPGQGLQFLFEYFSETQRNKGNFPGRFSGRQFSNSRSEMNVSTLELGDSALYLCASSSGREESEQFFGPGTRLTVL.

The gene calls are TRBV18 and TRBJ1-6; 11 bases fit TRBD1. The germline V gene has CDR1 KGHSH and CDR2 LQKENI. Trimming cost V 3 bases and J 6 bases; bases outside gene matches: 1. The CDR3 has 15 residues. In nucleotides, the CDR3 is TGTGCCAGCTCACCCGGACAGGGGGCTAATTCACCCCTCCACTTT. This sequence encodes CASSPGQGANSPLHF.

This chain connects TRBV5-1 to TRBJ2-7, with 7 bases that match TRBD1. V dropped 2 bases and J dropped 3; count of bases not matched to a gene: 2. Germline CDR1 is SGHRS and CDR2 is YFSETQ. There are 13 residues in the CDR3. This chain's CDR3 is CASSLRDSYEQYF. The DNA for the CDR3 is TGCGCCAGCAGCTTACGGGACAGCTACGAGCAGTACTTC.

The rearrangement uses TRBV3-1 (or the pseudogene TRBV3-2) and TRBJ1-2; 8 bases are shared with TRBD1. Germline-derived CDR1 and CDR2 are LGHDT and YNNKEL (reference sequence). The V and J ends lost 4 bases and 3 bases, in that order; junction bases with no gene match: 7. CDR3 length: 15 residues. CDR3 nucleotides: TGTGCCAGCAGCCGTCAGGGGGCGCGGGACTATGGCTACACCTTC. It translates to CASSRQGARDYGYTF.

The CDR3 DNA follows: TGCGCCAGCAGCCAACCCACCCAGGGGATCTATGGCTACACCTTC. It translates to CASSQPTQGIYGYTF. The chain has TRBV4-1 and TRBJ1-2, with a possible D match to TRBD1 (6 bases). Germline V gene lookup returns CDR1 MGHRA and CDR2 YSYEKL. The CDR3 has 15 amino acids. The germline V and J ends were trimmed by 2 bases and 4 bases, with 14 bases remaining between them.

The chain joins TRBV30 to TRBJ1-1; D call uncertain. The CDR3 loop spans 15 amino acids. The V gene lost 1 base and the J gene lost 3 bases, with 15 bases spanning the gap. CDR1 is GTSNPN and CDR2 is SVGIG in the germline V gene (reference sequence). CDR3 coding DNA: TGTGCCTGGAGTGACTCCGAGGAATGGGACACTGAAGCTTTCTTT. It is translated as CAWSDSEEWDTEAFF.

This sequence joins TRBV11-3 and TRBJ1-1; 7 bases fit TRBD1. This CDR3 contains 13 residues. From germline, CDR1 is SGHNT and CDR2 YENEEA. Trimming cost V 0 bases and J 7 bases; bases outside gene matches: 2. Written as DNA, the CDR3 is TGTGCCAGCAGCTTAGAAAGGGGGCTTGAAGCTTTCTTT. It is translated as CASSLERGLEAFF.

In its sample, this clone was seen many times. The V and J genes are TRBV6-1 and TRBJ1-3; the D is unclear. The CDR3 length is 15 residues. Trimming cost V 0 bases and J 2 bases, with 8 bases left between them. Germline V gives CDR1 MNHNS, CDR2 SASEGT. In DNA, the CDR3 is TGTGCCAGCAGTGAAGCAGCGGGGACTGGAAACACCATATATTTT. Translating gives CASSEAAGTGNTIYF.

This clone was detected only a few times. J is TRBJ1-2 and V is TRBV9; no definite D call. The CDR3 contains 15 residues. Trimming cost V 0 bases and J 4 bases, with 13 bases left between them. Germline CDR1 and CDR2: SGDLS and YYNGEE. This CDR3 is CASSVDVVLSYGYTF. In nucleotides, the CDR3 is TGTGCCAGCAGCGTAGATGTAGTTCTGAGCTATGGCTACACCTTC.

This rearrangement joins TRBV5-4 to TRBJ2-1; D is unclear. Germline CDR1 is SGHNT and CDR2 is YYREEE (reference sequence). The CDR3 length is 12 residues. V was pared by 4 bases and J by 7 bases, with 9 bases between. CDR3 in amino acids: CASSPDKNEQFF. Here the CDR3 DNA reads TGTGCCAGCAGCCCCGACAAGAATGAGCAGTTCTTC.

V is TRBV19 and J is TRBJ1-5, with D unresolved. Germline lookup yields CDR1 LNHDA and CDR2 SQIVND (reference sequence). V lost 5 bases, J lost 1 base, and 12 bases lay in between. The CDR3 consists of 15 residues. Here the CDR3 DNA reads TGTGCCAGTAGTGTGATAGGAGAGAGCAATCAGCCCCAGCATTTT. Its protein is CASSVIGESNQPQHF.

This clone was detected only a few times. The chain couples TRBV11-2 to TRBJ1-2; unclear D gene. The V end was cut by 1 base, the J end by 7 bases, with 10 bases between. CDR1 is SGHAT and CDR2 is FQNNGV in the germline V gene. The CDR3 spans 13 residues. CDR3 protein: CASSLVSGVGYTF. The CDR3 nucleotides read TGTGCCAGCAGCTTAGTTAGCGGGGTTGGCTACACCTTC. Supplemented by reference TRBV11-2 and TRBJ1-2, the full variable domain reads EAGVAQSPRYKIIEKRQSVAFWCNPISGHATLYWYQQILGQGPKLLIQFQNNGVVDDSQLPKDRFSAERLKGVDSTLKIQPAKLEDSAVYLCASSLVSGVGYTFGSGTRLTVV.

This rearrangement joins TRBV10-3 to TRBJ1-5; tentatively, D is TRBD1 (5 bases). The CDR3 is 14 residues long. The germline V gene encodes CDR1 ENHRY and CDR2 SYGVKD. V dropped 2 bases and J dropped 2 bases, with 7 bases sitting between them. CDR3 sequence (DNA): TGTGCCATCAGTGAGAAACAGGGCAATCAGCCCCAGCATTTT. Translated, it gives CAISEKQGNQPQHF.

The gene calls are TRBV5-1 and TRBJ2-3, with 9 bases aligning to TRBD2. The CDR3 loop spans 16 amino acids. Germline V gives CDR1 SGHRS, CDR2 YFSETQ. V lost 0 bases and J lost 2; bases outside the gene matches: 4. CDR3 amino acids: CASSLGASGTTDTQYF. The CDR3 DNA reads TGCGCCAGCAGCTTGGGGGCTAGCGGGACCACAGATACGCAGTATTTT.

The chain combines TRBV3-1 (or the pseudogene TRBV3-2) with TRBJ1-4, with 7 bases matching TRBD1. This CDR3 spans 15 amino acids. The J segment lost 4 bases and the V segment lost 5 bases, leaving 7 bases of the junction unmatched. Per the germline V gene, CDR1 is LGHDT and CDR2 is YNNKEL (reference sequence). The CDR3 nucleotides are TGTGCCAGCAGCAAATACGGGACAGATAATGAAAAACTGTTTTTT. Protein sequence: CASSKYGTDNEKLFF.